This TCR beta chain stems from a study of shared clonotypes between healthy human individuals. For the study at large: Two women and a few men aged 18 to 49 served as donors.

Only in-frame clones appear in the TCRdb table, and some are missing; sequencing was by immunoSEQ multiplex PCR. The profile covers about 710,000 clones, with less than 80% appearing a single time and around 1.8% taken by the ten largest. The germline V and J ends were trimmed by 6 bases and 5 bases, with 12 bases remaining between them. The CDR3 is 13 amino acids. Looked up from germline, CDR1 is SGHTA and CDR2 is FQGTGA. This receptor was identified in a woman in her twenties or thirties in good health. The sample consisted of memory CD4+ T cells sorted from blood. Documented subset: CD45RA-negative fraction. The J gene is TRBJ2-3, the V gene TRBV7-3, with a tentative D call TRBD2 (5 bases). CDR3: CASRGGRGDTQYF. In nucleotides, the CDR3 is TGTGCCAGCAGGGGTGGGAGAGGAGATACGCAGTATTTT.